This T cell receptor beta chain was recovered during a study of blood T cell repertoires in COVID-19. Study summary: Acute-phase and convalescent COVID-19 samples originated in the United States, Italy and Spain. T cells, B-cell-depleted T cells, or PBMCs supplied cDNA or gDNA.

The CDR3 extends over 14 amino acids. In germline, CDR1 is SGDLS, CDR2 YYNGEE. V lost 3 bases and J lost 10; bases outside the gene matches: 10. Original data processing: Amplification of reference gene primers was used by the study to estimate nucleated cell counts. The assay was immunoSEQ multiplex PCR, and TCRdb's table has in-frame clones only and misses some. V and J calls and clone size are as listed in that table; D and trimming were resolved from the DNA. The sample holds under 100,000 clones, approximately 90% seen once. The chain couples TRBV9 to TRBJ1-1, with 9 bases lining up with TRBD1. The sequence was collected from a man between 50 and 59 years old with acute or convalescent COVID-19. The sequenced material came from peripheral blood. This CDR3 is CASSGTGQGRRAFF. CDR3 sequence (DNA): TGTGCCAGCAGCGGTACCGGACAGGGGAGGAGAGCTTTCTTT.